What follows describes a single T cell receptor beta chain. This entry comes from a study of cytomegalovirus exposure and HLA in healthy donors. About the research overall: Most donors, less than 85% of a few hundred genotyped, fell in the Caucasian-associated ancestry cluster.

Per the germline V gene, CDR1 is SGHTA and CDR2 is FQGNSA. The CDR3 is made up of 12 amino acids. The germline V and J ends were trimmed by 0 bases and 9 bases, with 8 bases remaining between them. The study ran its PCR with 60 Vbeta and 13 Jbeta primers. Assay: immunoSEQ multiplex PCR; the TCRdb copy retains only in-frame clones and omits some. Of approximately 190,000 clones listed, around 78% are singletons. Source material: PBMCs. The V gene is TRBV7-2, the J gene TRBJ1-2; D unresolved. The receptor was derived from a woman in her thirties in good health and CMV-seropositive. The CDR3 protein is CASSLADLSYTF. For the CDR3, the DNA is TGTGCCAGCAGCTTAGCAGACTTGAGCTACACCTTC.